What follows is one TCR beta chain and its context. Its antigen is unknown. No base-level quality is on record; no much larger clone is a single base apart. This entry belongs to a study of a mutant IDH1 vaccine in newly diagnosed glioma (dated by TCRdb to about 2021). About the investigation overall: Eight vaccinations were administered to patients in weeks 1, 3, 5, 7, 11, 15, 19 and 23, corresponding to visits V03 through V10. In the chemotherapy-containing groups, vaccination started alongside temozolomide cycles, whereas in patients who had radiotherapy alone it started 4-6 weeks after radiotherapy. Of the approximately 33 patients who were treated, about 62% were male and about 40% were female, and the mean age was approximately 40 years. Prior to enrollment, standard therapy consisting of radiotherapy alone, temozolomide alone, or radiochemotherapy with temozolomide had been administered to patients, with the combination being received by most patients. Peripheral blood was collected at six visits: V03 (baseline), V05, V07, V10, V12 and V13. For exploratory analyses, approximately 25 treated patients had longitudinal TCRB deep sequencing done wherever samples were available.

What the study reported, not specific to this receptor: Pseudoprogression seemed to be unrelated to changes in the top peripheral T cell clonotypes found by TCRB sequencing. The authors noted that analyses of patient blood samples could not be reproduced because of sample limitations. Availability determined which PBMC samples were chosen for TCRB deep sequencing. Immune responses induced by the vaccine were seen in approximately 93% of patients across multiple MHC alleles.

The meaning of the sample's time point label: week 5, during vaccination. Each vaccine dose was 300 ug of a 20-mer mutant IDH1 peptide in Montanide, given subcutaneously with topical imiquimod. All donors had newly diagnosed IDH1-mutant astrocytomas of WHO grade 3 or 4 that showed loss of nuclear ATRX. The samples were drawn from NOA16, a multicentre, single-arm, open-label phase I trial in Germany that tested a mutant IDH1 peptide vaccine in humans for the first time. Genomic DNA for TCRB sequencing was extracted from EDTA blood using the DNeasy Blood and Tissue Kit. Library construction relied on the immunoSEQ multiplex PCR assay. The hsTCRB Kit was used according to the manufacturer's protocol to amplify rearranged TCR beta chain sequences. Sequencing of TCRB libraries was carried out on an Illumina MiSeq. As for the original processing: The kit vendor's proprietary platform handled demultiplexing, trimming and gene mapping. TCRdb re-hosts the immuneACCESS table, in-frame sequences only. Its copies lack some clones; in the studies checked, an unresolved V gene accounts for under half of them, and the cause for the rest is not known. V, J and clone size are taken as reported in that table, and D and trimming were inferred from the DNA itself. The sample contains 25,000 to 30,000 clones, around 92% of them found a single time. The ten largest clones represent about a fifth of the sample.

Including the terminal cysteine and phenylalanine, the CDR3 comprises 15 residues. Solely the CDR3 DNA is kept, with 45 bases framed from the first base. Relative to germline, V is 2 bases shorter and J is 4 bases shorter, with 14 bases between their ends. Via the germline V gene, CDR1 is SNHLY and CDR2 FYNNEI. The chain is assembled from TRBV2 and TRBJ1-2; there is no confident call for the D gene. The sequence was obtained from a man younger than 30 with glioma. The material was PBMCs, obtained from a glioma patient whose treatment included an IDH1 peptide vaccine. The nucleotide sequence reads TGTGCCAGCAGTGAACGACCCTTGACCCTCTATGGCTACACCTTC. Translation gives CASSERPLTLYGYTF.